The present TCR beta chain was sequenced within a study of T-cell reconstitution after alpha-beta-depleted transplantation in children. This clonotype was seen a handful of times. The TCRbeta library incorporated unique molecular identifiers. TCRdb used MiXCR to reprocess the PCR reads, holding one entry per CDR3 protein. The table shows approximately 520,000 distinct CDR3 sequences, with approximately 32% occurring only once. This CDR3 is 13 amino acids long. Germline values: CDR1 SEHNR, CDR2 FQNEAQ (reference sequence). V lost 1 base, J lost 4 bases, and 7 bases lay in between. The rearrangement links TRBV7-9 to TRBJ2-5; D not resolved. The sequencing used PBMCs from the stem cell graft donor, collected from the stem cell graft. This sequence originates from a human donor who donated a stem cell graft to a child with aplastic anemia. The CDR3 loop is CASSLDYGETQYF. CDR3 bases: TGTGCCAGCAGCTTAGACTATGGAGAGACCCAGTACTTC.